These 2 T cell receptor beta chains were sequenced from one sample in a study of control samples from healthy donors and cancer patients. Sequenced by immunoSEQ multiplex PCR; TCRdb stores in-frame clones only, minus some. Counted here are some 410,000 clones, 80% to 95% occurring once; the ten biggest clones make up 5% to 7%. The sample was PBMCs. These receptors were taken from a man in his forties or fifties with head and neck cancer.

The chain employs TRBV7-3 and TRBJ2-3; D gene uncertain. The V gene lost 3 bases and the J gene lost 3 bases, with 7 bases spanning the gap. The germline gives CDR1 SGHTA, CDR2 FQGTGA. This CDR3 has 13 amino acids. The CDR3 DNA sequence: TGTGCCAGCAGCTTGGAGAGAACAGATACGCAGTATTTT. Translation gives CASSLERTDTQYF.

About this clone itself: The same CDR3 is also encoded by other DNA sequences in this sample. CDR3 protein: CASSERTGTYEQYF. CDR3 sequence (DNA): TGTGCCAGCAGTGAAAGGACAGGGACCTACGAGCAGTACTTC. This chain uses TRBV6-1 with TRBJ2-7; 8 bases map to TRBD1. V trimming: 2 bases; J trimming: 2 bases; junction bases outside the gene matches: 2. The CDR3 loop spans 14 amino acids. The germline gives CDR1 MNHNS, CDR2 SASEGT.